This T cell receptor (beta chain) is from a study of blood T cell repertoires in COVID-19. Study in general: Donors in the United States, Italy and Spain gave samples during acute or convalescent COVID-19. T cells, B-cell-depleted T cells, or PBMCs provided the cDNA or gDNA that served as material.

In the source study's methods: Reference gene primer amplification yielded estimated nucleated cell counts. Data came from immunoSEQ multiplex PCR; TCRdb stores just in-frame clones and leaves some out. That table gives V, J and clone size, and the DNA gave D and trimming. Altogether 95,000 to 120,000 clones are present, about nine tenths being singletons, with the ten largest covering roughly 2.5%. The sequence was obtained from a human donor in a cohort sampled during active COVID-19. Sequenced sample: peripheral blood.

This CDR3 is CASAIDYEQYF. CDR3 sequence (DNA): TGCGCCAGCGCCATAGACTACGAGCAGTACTTC. The rearrangement uses TRBV4-1 and TRBJ2-7; unclear D gene. The CDR3 runs 11 residues. V was clipped by 8 bases and J by 3 bases, with 8 bases between them. CDR1 MGHRA and CDR2 YSYEKL come from the germline V gene.